The rows below give T cell receptor beta chains drawn from one sample of a study of T cell repertoires in cytomegalovirus infection. No antigen has been identified for these receptors. From the reads, TCRdb called clonotypes with MiXCR, one entry per CDR3 protein. The repertoire has about 700,000 distinct CDR3 sequences, 30% to 40% of them found once; the top ten carry approximately 18%. The input for sequencing was cultured PBMCs, taken from culture after CMV antigen stimulation. All receptors come from a human donor in good health (CMV status not recorded). Some clones in this sample may be carry-over from other donors' samples. Both conserved end residues are part of each CDR3. A D gene is named only where the DNA matches it firmly. Rows may omit the clone size; those that give it use once, few, many or a size class.

d_call clone_size j_call cdr3_length v_call cdr3_aa cdr3_nt
. . TRBJ1-2 14 TRBV9 CASSVAEGHNGYTF TGTGCCAGCAGCGTAGCGGAAGGGCACAATGGCTACACCTTC
TRBD2 few TRBJ2-7 14 TRBV7-2 CASSFVLAGGEQYF TGTGCCAGCAGCTTCGTACTAGCGGGAGGCGAGCAGTACTTC
TRBD1 few TRBJ1-2 14 TRBV7-2 CASSLQGLNYGYTF TGTGCCAGCAGCCTACAGGGGCTTAACTATGGCTACACCTTC
. . TRBJ1-1 11 TRBV12-3/TRBV12-4 CASHRRGEAFF TGTGCCAGCCACAGAAGGGGTGAAGCTTTCTTT
. . TRBJ1-6 14 TRBV9 CASSVQGIGSPLHF TGTGCCAGCAGCGTACAGGGTATTGGATCACCCCTCCACTTT
TRBD1 . TRBJ1-3 16 TRBV28 CASREDRLISGNTIYF TGTGCCAGCAGAGAGGACAGGCTAATATCGGGAAACACCATATATTTT
. once TRBJ2-1 15 TRBV29-1 CSVEATGSSYNEQFF TGCAGCGTTGAAGCGACCGGCAGCTCCTACAATGAGCAGTTCTTC
. . TRBJ1-6 15 TRBV20-1 CSASALNRANSPLHF TGCAGTGCTAGTGCTTTGAACAGGGCTAATTCACCCCTCCACTTT
TRBD2 . TRBJ2-7 17 TRBV7-2 CASSLSGTGGPSYEQYF TGTGCCAGCAGCTTAAGTGGGACGGGAGGCCCCTCCTACGAGCAGTACTTC
. many TRBJ2-5 11 TRBV7-2 CASSLKETQYF TGTGCCAGCAGCTTAAAAGAGACCCAGTACTTC
TRBD1 . TRBJ1-4 14 TRBV6-8 CASTDREANEKLFF TGTGCCAGCACTGACAGGGAAGCTAATGAAAAACTGTTTTTT
TRBD1 . TRBJ1-3 16 TRBV7-8 CASSLARDRGRNTIYF TGTGCCAGCAGCTTAGCAAGGGACAGGGGGAGAAACACCATATATTTT
TRBD1 . TRBJ2-7 16 TRBV28 CASSREGTGEIYEQYF TGTGCCAGCAGTCGCGAAGGGACAGGGGAGATATACGAGCAGTACTTC
. few TRBJ1-4 15 TRBV20-1 CSATPRQAAGEKLFF TGCAGTGCTACCCCCCGACAGGCCGCAGGTGAAAAACTGTTTTTT
TRBD1 . TRBJ2-1 15 TRBV6-6 CASSLRTGGHNEQFF TGTGCCAGCAGTCTGCGGACAGGGGGTCACAATGAGCAGTTCTTC
. many TRBJ2-3 11 TRBV27 CASSQSDTQYF TGTGCCAGCAGTCAATCAGATACGCAGTATTTT
TRBD1 . TRBJ1-4 16 TRBV18 CASSPTTGAFNEKLFF TGTGCCAGCTCACCAACGACAGGGGCCTTCAATGAAAAACTGTTTTTT
TRBD1 . TRBJ2-5 15 TRBV5-1 CASSFGTGEGETQYF TGCGCCAGCAGCTTCGGGACAGGGGAAGGGGAGACCCAGTACTTC
TRBD1 few TRBJ1-3 15 TRBV11-2 CASSNSTGVGNTIYF TGTGCCAGCAGCAATTCGACAGGGGTGGGAAACACCATATATTTT
. few TRBJ1-5 14 TRBV7-9 CASSVTASNQPQHF TGTGCCAGCAGTGTTACAGCTAGCAATCAGCCCCAGCATTTT
. few TRBJ2-5 15 TRBV7-3 CASSLVGGGLETQYF TGTGCCAGCAGCTTAGTAGGCGGGGGCCTGGAGACCCAGTACTTC
. many TRBJ2-7 15 TRBV7-2 CASSQWAGSSYEQYF TGTGCCAGCAGCCAGTGGGCCGGTAGCTCCTACGAGCAGTACTTC
. few TRBJ2-7 17 TRBV3-1 CASSPFPGFSQPYEQYF TGTGCCAGCAGCCCCTTCCCAGGGTTTTCCCAACCCTACGAGCAGTACTTC
. . TRBJ2-5 14 TRBV5-4 CASSLADRKETQYF TGTGCCAGCAGCTTGGCCGACAGAAAAGAGACCCAGTACTTC
TRBD1 few TRBJ1-2 16 TRBV28 CASSLPRDRGGYGYTF TGTGCCAGCAGCCTCCCCCGGGACAGGGGTGGATATGGCTACACCTTC
. . TRBJ1-5 14 TRBV18 CASSSVAGNQPQHF TGTGCCAGCTCATCAGTGGCCGGCAATCAGCCCCAGCATTTT
. few TRBJ1-5 16 TRBV12-5 CASGLITTEGNQPQHF TGTGCTAGTGGTTTGATTACGACGGAGGGCAATCAGCCCCAGCATTTT
. . TRBJ2-3 17 TRBV6-5 CASSKRRTDPPANTQYF TGTGCCAGCAGTAAAAGACGGACAGATCCGCCCGCTAATACGCAGTATTTT
TRBD2 . TRBJ2-1 17 TRBV19 CASSTRRDYTPEHEQFF TGTGCCAGTAGTACCCGGCGGGACTATACTCCAGAGCATGAGCAGTTCTTC
. few TRBJ1-5 12 TRBV12-3/TRBV12-4 CASSLGDGPQHF TGTGCCAGCAGTTTGGGGGACGGGCCCCAGCATTTT
TRBD2 few TRBJ2-1 17 TRBV27 CASPRAGGPSSYNEQFF TGTGCCAGCCCACGAGCGGGAGGCCCCAGCTCCTACAATGAGCAGTTCTTC
. . TRBJ1-1 16 TRBV5-1 CASQVSMGGRVTEAFF TGCGCCAGCCAAGTCTCCATGGGAGGAAGAGTCACTGAAGCTTTCTTT
. . TRBJ2-5 13 TRBV12-3/TRBV12-4 CASSLWVGGFPAF TGTGCCAGCAGTTTATGGGTTGGGGGTTTTCCTGCCTTC